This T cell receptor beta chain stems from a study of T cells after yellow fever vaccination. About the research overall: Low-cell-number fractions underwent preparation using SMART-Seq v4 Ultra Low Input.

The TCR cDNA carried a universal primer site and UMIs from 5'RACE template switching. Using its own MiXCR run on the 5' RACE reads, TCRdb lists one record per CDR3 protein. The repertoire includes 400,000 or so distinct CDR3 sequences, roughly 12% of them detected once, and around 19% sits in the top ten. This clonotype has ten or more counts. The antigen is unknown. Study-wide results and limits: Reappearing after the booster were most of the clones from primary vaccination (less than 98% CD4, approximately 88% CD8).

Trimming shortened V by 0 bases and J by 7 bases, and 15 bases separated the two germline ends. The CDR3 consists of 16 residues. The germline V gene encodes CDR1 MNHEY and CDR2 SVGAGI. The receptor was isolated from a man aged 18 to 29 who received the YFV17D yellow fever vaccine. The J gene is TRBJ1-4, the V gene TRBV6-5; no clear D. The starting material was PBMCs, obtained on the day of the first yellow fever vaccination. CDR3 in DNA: TGTGCCAGCAGTTACTCAGTCCCGGGGAGTAGTGAAAAACTGTTTTTT. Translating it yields CASSYSVPGSSEKLFF.